The rows below give T cell receptor beta chains drawn from one sample of a study of beta chain features in type 1 diabetes. Clones were read by immunoSEQ multiplex PCR, and TCRdb kept only the in-frame ones, dropping some. Among 400,000 or so clones listed, around 10% were seen once. What was sequenced was central memory CD4+ T cells from blood. The receptors come from a man aged 25-45 years with type 1 diabetes. CDR3s include the opening cysteine and the closing phenylalanine or tryptophan. Each record gives: CDR3 protein, CDR3 DNA, V gene, CDR3 length, J gene, clone size, D gene. A D gene is named only where the DNA matches it firmly. For some rows the clone size is stated as once, few or many, or as a class when expanded; others skip it.

cdr3_aa: CASSLPSGAFANTGELFF
cdr3_nt: TGCGCCAGCAGCTTGCCTAGCGGGGCGTTCGCGAACACCGGGGAGCTGTTTTTT
v_call: TRBV5-1
cdr3_length: 18
j_call: TRBJ2-2
clone_size: few
d_call: TRBD2

cdr3_aa: CASSLTSGDLHEQFF
cdr3_nt: TGTGCCAGCAGCCTGACTAGCGGAGATCTACATGAGCAGTTCTTC
v_call: TRBV7-2
cdr3_length: 15
j_call: TRBJ2-1
clone_size: many
d_call: TRBD2

cdr3_aa: CASSLGASGSESYEQYF
cdr3_nt: TGTGCCAGCAGCTTAGGGGCTAGCGGGAGTGAGTCCTACGAGCAGTACTTC
v_call: TRBV7-6
cdr3_length: 17
j_call: TRBJ2-7
clone_size: few
d_call: TRBD2

cdr3_aa: CASSLAPGRGNEKLFF
cdr3_nt: TGTGCCAGCAGCTTAGCCCCGGGGCGGGGTAATGAAAAACTGTTTTTT
v_call: TRBV7-6
cdr3_length: 16
j_call: TRBJ1-4
clone_size: few
d_call: NA

cdr3_aa: CASSRTGVNQPQHF
cdr3_nt: TGTGCCAGCAGCCGGACAGGGGTAAATCAGCCCCAGCATTTT
v_call: TRBV7-2
cdr3_length: 14
j_call: TRBJ1-5
clone_size: NA
d_call: TRBD1

cdr3_aa: CASRRGDRGSGEQYF
cdr3_nt: TGTGCCAGCAGGAGGGGCGACAGAGGGTCGGGCGAGCAGTACTTC
v_call: TRBV28
cdr3_length: 15
j_call: TRBJ2-7
clone_size: NA
d_call: NA

cdr3_aa: CASKGLAGTYNEQFF
cdr3_nt: TGTGCCAGCAAGGGACTAGCGGGAACCTACAATGAGCAGTTCTTC
v_call: TRBV6-6
cdr3_length: 15
j_call: TRBJ2-1
clone_size: few
d_call: TRBD2

cdr3_aa: CASTREATSYEQYF
cdr3_nt: TGCGCCAGCACTCGAGAAGCGACCTCCTACGAGCAGTACTTC
v_call: TRBV5-1
cdr3_length: 14
j_call: TRBJ2-7
clone_size: NA
d_call: NA

cdr3_aa: CASSLAQGIPGELFF
cdr3_nt: TGCGCCAGCAGCTTGGCGCAGGGGATCCCCGGGGAGCTGTTTTTT
v_call: TRBV5-1
cdr3_length: 15
j_call: TRBJ2-2
clone_size: NA
d_call: NA

cdr3_aa: CASSLDRGQFF
cdr3_nt: TGTGCCAGCAGCCTAGACAGGGGGCAGTTCTTC
v_call: TRBV5-5
cdr3_length: 11
j_call: TRBJ2-1
clone_size: few
d_call: TRBD1

cdr3_aa: CASRLEGSGYEQYF
cdr3_nt: TGTGCCAGTAGGCTGGAGGGGAGCGGATACGAGCAGTACTTC
v_call: TRBV19
cdr3_length: 14
j_call: TRBJ2-7
clone_size: NA
d_call: NA

cdr3_aa: CASSPELTEAFF
cdr3_nt: TGTGCCAGCAGTCCTGAGTTGACTGAAGCTTTCTTT
v_call: TRBV7-9
cdr3_length: 12
j_call: TRBJ1-1
clone_size: NA
d_call: NA

cdr3_aa: CASSLRGSYEQYF
cdr3_nt: TGTGCCAGCAGCTTGAGAGGTTCCTACGAGCAGTACTTC
v_call: TRBV7-2
cdr3_length: 13
j_call: TRBJ2-7
clone_size: few
d_call: NA

cdr3_aa: CASSQGMAGQFF
cdr3_nt: TGCGCCAGCAGCCAAGGGATGGCAGGGCAGTTCTTC
v_call: TRBV4-1
cdr3_length: 12
j_call: TRBJ2-1
clone_size: NA
d_call: NA

cdr3_aa: CASSSGLHTDTQYF
cdr3_nt: TGTGCCAGCAGCTCGGGACTTCACACAGATACGCAGTATTTT
v_call: TRBV5-8
cdr3_length: 14
j_call: TRBJ2-3
clone_size: NA
d_call: NA

cdr3_aa: CASSFGRLIGYTF
cdr3_nt: TGTGCCAGCAGTTTCGGGCGGTTAATCGGCTACACCTTC
v_call: TRBV28
cdr3_length: 13
j_call: TRBJ1-2
clone_size: NA
d_call: NA

cdr3_aa: CASREQGLTDTQYF
cdr3_nt: TGTGCCAGCAGAGAACAGGGCCTAACAGATACGCAGTATTTT
v_call: TRBV2
cdr3_length: 14
j_call: TRBJ2-3
clone_size: many
d_call: NA

cdr3_aa: CASSLQGREKLFF
cdr3_nt: TGCGCCAGCAGCTTACAGGGAAGGGAAAAACTGTTTTTT
v_call: TRBV5-1
cdr3_length: 13
j_call: TRBJ1-4
clone_size: many
d_call: NA

cdr3_aa: CASSDRLAGSHEQYF
cdr3_nt: TGTGCCAGCAGTGACAGACTAGCGGGATCCCACGAGCAGTACTTC
v_call: TRBV2
cdr3_length: 15
j_call: TRBJ2-7
clone_size: NA
d_call: TRBD2

cdr3_aa: CASSLGTGDVEQFF
cdr3_nt: TGCGCCAGCAGCTTGGGAACAGGGGATGTTGAGCAGTTCTTC
v_call: TRBV5-1
cdr3_length: 14
j_call: TRBJ2-1
clone_size: NA
d_call: TRBD1

cdr3_aa: CAISRGPNQPQHF
cdr3_nt: TGTGCCATCAGTAGGGGCCCCAATCAGCCCCAGCATTTT
v_call: TRBV10-3
cdr3_length: 13
j_call: TRBJ1-5
clone_size: many
d_call: NA

cdr3_aa: CASSLDRQGWTDTQYF
cdr3_nt: TGTGCCAGCAGCTTAGATCGGCAGGGGTGGACAGATACGCAGTATTTT
v_call: TRBV7-9
cdr3_length: 16
j_call: TRBJ2-3
clone_size: many
d_call: NA

cdr3_aa: CASSGDREQETQYF
cdr3_nt: TGTGCCAGCAGCGGGGACAGGGAGCAAGAGACCCAGTACTTC
v_call: TRBV5-4
cdr3_length: 14
j_call: TRBJ2-5
clone_size: few
d_call: TRBD1

cdr3_aa: CASSPGQGIYNEQFF
cdr3_nt: TGTGCCAGCAGCCCCGGACAGGGAATCTACAATGAGCAGTTCTTC
v_call: TRBV5-4
cdr3_length: 15
j_call: TRBJ2-1
clone_size: NA
d_call: TRBD1

cdr3_aa: CASAEGLPGGYEQYF
cdr3_nt: TGCGCCAGCGCCGAAGGGCTCCCCGGGGGCTACGAGCAGTACTTC
v_call: TRBV5-1
cdr3_length: 15
j_call: TRBJ2-7
clone_size: NA
d_call: NA

cdr3_aa: CASSYSAVGAGELFF
cdr3_nt: TGTGCCAGCAGTTACTCTGCGGTAGGCGCCGGGGAGCTGTTTTTT
v_call: TRBV6-6
cdr3_length: 15
j_call: TRBJ2-2
clone_size: NA
d_call: NA

cdr3_aa: CASSLEAGNTIYF
cdr3_nt: TGTGCCAGCAGTTTGGAAGCTGGAAACACCATATATTTT
v_call: TRBV28
cdr3_length: 13
j_call: TRBJ1-3
clone_size: many
d_call: NA

cdr3_aa: CASSGQAGIETQYF
cdr3_nt: TGTGCCAGCAGCGGACAAGCGGGAATTGAGACCCAGTACTTC
v_call: TRBV9
cdr3_length: 14
j_call: TRBJ2-5
clone_size: few
d_call: TRBD2

cdr3_aa: CASSLKWGLAGTEAFF
cdr3_nt: TGTGCCAGCAGCTTAAAATGGGGGCTAGCGGGCACTGAAGCTTTCTTT
v_call: TRBV7-2
cdr3_length: 16
j_call: TRBJ1-1
clone_size: NA
d_call: NA

cdr3_aa: CASSEADRILYF
cdr3_nt: TGTGCCAGCAGTGAAGCGGACAGAATCTTATATTTT
v_call: TRBV2
cdr3_length: 12
j_call: TRBJ1-3
clone_size: NA
d_call: NA

cdr3_aa: CASGAGVGAKNIQYF
cdr3_nt: TGTGCCAGTGGAGCGGGAGTCGGAGCCAAAAACATTCAGTACTTC
v_call: TRBV6-6
cdr3_length: 15
j_call: TRBJ2-4
clone_size: NA
d_call: TRBD2

cdr3_aa: CASRRGDYEQYF
cdr3_nt: TGTGCCAGCAGAAGGGGGGACTACGAGCAGTACTTC
v_call: TRBV6-1
cdr3_length: 12
j_call: TRBJ2-7
clone_size: once
d_call: NA

cdr3_aa: CASSEAQGATEAFF
cdr3_nt: TGTGCCAGCAGTGAAGCCCAGGGGGCGACTGAAGCTTTCTTT
v_call: TRBV6-1
cdr3_length: 14
j_call: TRBJ1-1
clone_size: few
d_call: TRBD1

cdr3_aa: CASSEDGSSHEQYF
cdr3_nt: TGTGCCAGCAGTGAAGACGGGAGCTCCCACGAGCAGTACTTC
v_call: TRBV2
cdr3_length: 14
j_call: TRBJ2-7
clone_size: few
d_call: NA

cdr3_aa: CAGRTQETQYF
cdr3_nt: TGTGCCGGACGGACCCAAGAGACCCAGTACTTC
v_call: TRBV6-1
cdr3_length: 11
j_call: TRBJ2-5
clone_size: few
d_call: NA

cdr3_aa: CASRPAQASYEQYF
cdr3_nt: TGTGCCAGTCGTCCCGCGCAGGCCTCCTACGAGCAGTACTTC
v_call: TRBV19
cdr3_length: 14
j_call: TRBJ2-7
clone_size: many
d_call: NA

cdr3_aa: CASKRDLDNYGYTF
cdr3_nt: TGTGCCAGCAAGAGGGATCTGGATAACTATGGCTACACCTTC
v_call: TRBV16
cdr3_length: 14
j_call: TRBJ1-2
clone_size: NA
d_call: NA

cdr3_aa: CASSTPGTGVEKLFF
cdr3_nt: TGTGCCAGCAGCACCCCCGGGACAGGGGTTGAAAAACTGTTTTTT
v_call: TRBV7-9
cdr3_length: 15
j_call: TRBJ1-4
clone_size: NA
d_call: TRBD1

cdr3_aa: CAISESGQELWQYF
cdr3_nt: TGTGCCATCAGTGAGTCGGGACAGGAATTGTGGCAGTACTTC
v_call: TRBV10-3
cdr3_length: 14
j_call: TRBJ2-7
clone_size: many
d_call: TRBD1

cdr3_aa: CATYPGQGSYEQYF
cdr3_nt: TGTGCCACTTATCCGGGACAGGGGTCCTACGAGCAGTACTTC
v_call: TRBV6-5
cdr3_length: 14
j_call: TRBJ2-7
clone_size: few
d_call: TRBD1

cdr3_aa: CASRPDKRPYEQYF
cdr3_nt: TGTGCCAGCAGACCAGACAAGCGCCCCTACGAGCAGTACTTC
v_call: TRBV28
cdr3_length: 14
j_call: TRBJ2-7
clone_size: NA
d_call: NA

cdr3_aa: CASSFPTGGDGNTIYF
cdr3_nt: TGTGCCAGCAGCTTTCCGACAGGGGGCGACGGAAACACCATATATTTT
v_call: TRBV7-9
cdr3_length: 16
j_call: TRBJ1-3
clone_size: NA
d_call: TRBD1

cdr3_aa: CASSLVSSSSYNEQFF
cdr3_nt: TGTGCCAGCAGCTTAGTTTCTAGTAGCTCCTACAATGAGCAGTTCTTC
v_call: TRBV7-2
cdr3_length: 16
j_call: TRBJ2-1
clone_size: NA
d_call: NA

cdr3_aa: CASSLAGSAFSGNTIYF
cdr3_nt: TGTGCCAGCAGCTTAGCAGGGTCGGCTTTCTCTGGAAACACCATATATTTT
v_call: TRBV7-2
cdr3_length: 17
j_call: TRBJ1-3
clone_size: few
d_call: NA

cdr3_aa: CASRVGRLYGYTF
cdr3_nt: TGTGCCAGCAGAGTAGGGCGCCTCTATGGCTACACCTTC
v_call: TRBV28
cdr3_length: 13
j_call: TRBJ1-2
clone_size: NA
d_call: NA

cdr3_aa: CATLGWGGHEQYF
cdr3_nt: TGTGCCACACTGGGTTGGGGAGGCCACGAGCAGTACTTC
v_call: TRBV19
cdr3_length: 13
j_call: TRBJ2-7
clone_size: few
d_call: NA

cdr3_aa: CASSLAKDDDQFF
cdr3_nt: TGTGCCAGCAGCCTAGCTAAGGACGACGATCAGTTCTTC
v_call: TRBV7-3
cdr3_length: 13
j_call: TRBJ2-1
clone_size: few
d_call: NA

cdr3_aa: CASSAGFRGHEQYF
cdr3_nt: TGTGCCAGCAGCGCCGGCTTCCGGGGCCACGAGCAGTACTTC
v_call: TRBV9
cdr3_length: 14
j_call: TRBJ2-7
clone_size: NA
d_call: NA

cdr3_aa: CASSPRDRGSNTEAFF
cdr3_nt: TGTGCCAGCTCACCCCGGGACAGGGGGTCAAACACTGAAGCTTTCTTT
v_call: TRBV18
cdr3_length: 16
j_call: TRBJ1-1
clone_size: few
d_call: TRBD1

cdr3_aa: CASSIQRESGHEQFF
cdr3_nt: TGTGCCAGTAGTATCCAGCGGGAGTCCGGCCATGAGCAGTTCTTC
v_call: TRBV19
cdr3_length: 15
j_call: TRBJ2-1
clone_size: NA
d_call: TRBD2

cdr3_aa: CASSSIMGQHGELFF
cdr3_nt: TGCGCCAGCAGTTCTATTATGGGACAGCATGGGGAGCTGTTTTTT
v_call: TRBV5-1
cdr3_length: 15
j_call: TRBJ2-2
clone_size: NA
d_call: TRBD1

cdr3_aa: CASGSDTQYF
cdr3_nt: TGTGCCAGCGGCTCAGATACGCAGTATTTT
v_call: TRBV5-5
cdr3_length: 10
j_call: TRBJ2-3
clone_size: few
d_call: NA

cdr3_aa: CASAGTSGHEQFF
cdr3_nt: TGTGCCAGCGCCGGGACTAGCGGGCATGAGCAGTTCTTC
v_call: TRBV6-4
cdr3_length: 13
j_call: TRBJ2-1
clone_size: NA
d_call: TRBD2

cdr3_aa: CASSPSRMGTGVAEQYF
cdr3_nt: TGTGCCAGCTCACCAAGCCGCATGGGGACGGGAGTTGCCGAGCAGTACTTC
v_call: TRBV18
cdr3_length: 17
j_call: TRBJ2-7
clone_size: few
d_call: NA

cdr3_aa: CAITGTGVSEQYF
cdr3_nt: TGTGCCATCACCGGGACAGGGGTCTCCGAGCAGTACTTC
v_call: TRBV10-3
cdr3_length: 13
j_call: TRBJ2-7
clone_size: many
d_call: TRBD1

cdr3_aa: CASSLGQGFEETQYF
cdr3_nt: TGTGCCAGCAGCCTTGGACAGGGGTTTGAAGAGACCCAGTACTTC
v_call: TRBV7-8
cdr3_length: 15
j_call: TRBJ2-5
clone_size: NA
d_call: TRBD1

cdr3_aa: CASSFDGSGSTDTQYF
cdr3_nt: TGTGCCAGCAGCTTCGATGGTAGCGGGAGCACAGATACGCAGTATTTT
v_call: TRBV11-3
cdr3_length: 16
j_call: TRBJ2-3
clone_size: NA
d_call: TRBD2

cdr3_aa: CAISANGDNQPQHF
cdr3_nt: TGTGCCATCAGTGCCAACGGTGACAATCAGCCCCAGCATTTT
v_call: TRBV10-3
cdr3_length: 14
j_call: TRBJ1-5
clone_size: few
d_call: NA

cdr3_aa: CASSPRQGIMETQYF
cdr3_nt: TGTGCCAGCTCACCTCGACAGGGGATAATGGAGACCCAGTACTTC
v_call: TRBV18
cdr3_length: 15
j_call: TRBJ2-5
clone_size: NA
d_call: TRBD1